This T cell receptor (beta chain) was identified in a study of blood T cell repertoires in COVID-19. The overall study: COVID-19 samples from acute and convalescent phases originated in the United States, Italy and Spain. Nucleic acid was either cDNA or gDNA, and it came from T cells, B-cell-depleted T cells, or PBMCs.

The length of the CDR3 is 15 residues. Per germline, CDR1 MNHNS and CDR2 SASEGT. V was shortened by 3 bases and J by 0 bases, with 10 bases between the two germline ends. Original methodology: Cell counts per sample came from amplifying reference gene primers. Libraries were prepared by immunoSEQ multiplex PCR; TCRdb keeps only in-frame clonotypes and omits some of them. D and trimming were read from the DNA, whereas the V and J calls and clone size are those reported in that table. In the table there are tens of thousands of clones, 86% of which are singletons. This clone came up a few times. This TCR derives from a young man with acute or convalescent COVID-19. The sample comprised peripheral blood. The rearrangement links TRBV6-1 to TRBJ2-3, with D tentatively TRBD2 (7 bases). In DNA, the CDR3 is TGTGCCAGCAGTGATGAGGGGGGGAGCACAGATACGCAGTATTTT. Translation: CASSDEGGSTDTQYF.